One and the same sample provided the 26 T cell receptor beta chains below, sequenced in a study. TCRdb reprocessed the 5' RACE reads with MiXCR, giving one entry per CDR3 protein. The sample yields 35,000 to 50,000 distinct CDR3 sequences, 22% seen once. Cells sorted as Tregs were CD4+, CD25+ and CD127-/low. Sequencing input: Tregs sorted from a lymph node. The receptor source for this set is a female donor with breast cancer.

The DNA of the CDR3 is TGTGCCAGCAGTTTAGGGCCCGGGCCTAATCAGCCCCAGCATTTT. This sequence encodes CASSLGPGPNQPQHF. The chain is built from TRBV12-3 or TRBV12-4 and TRBJ1-5; D gene unclear. V was cut by 1 base and J by 4 bases, with 11 bases left in between. This CDR3 contains 15 residues.

This clonotype has a count of ten or more. The chain links TRBV29-1 to TRBJ2-3; maybe TRBD2 (5 bases). Germline assignment: CDR1 SQVTM and CDR2 ANQGSEA. Between the trimmed V and J ends, which lost 4 bases and 2 bases, there was a span of 10 bases. The CDR3 loop spans 13 amino acids. The CDR3 bases are TGCAGCGTTGTCGGGATTCTCACAGATACGCAGTATTTT. It specifies CSVVGILTDTQYF.

The CDR3 region is CASRRLQELNQPQHF. The CDR3 nucleotides read TGTGCCAGCAGGAGGCTGCAGGAGCTCAATCAGCCCCAGCATTTT. The rearrangement joins TRBV27 to TRBJ1-5; D call uncertain. V was trimmed by 6 bases and J by 3 bases, leaving 15 bases between them. This CDR3 has 15 residues. Germline V gives CDR1 MNHEY, CDR2 SMNVEV (reference sequence).

The rearrangement joins TRBV28 to TRBJ2-1; no definite D call. With 2 bases removed from V and 3 bases from J, the gap between germline ends came to 14 bases. Germline V gives CDR1 MDHEN, CDR2 SYDVKM. The CDR3 contains 16 residues. CDR3 residues: CASSLGATIYYNEQFF. The CDR3 DNA sequence: TGTGCCAGCAGTTTAGGCGCGACCATCTACTACAATGAGCAGTTCTTC.

With respect to this clonotype: The conserved phenylalanine or tryptophan normally closing the CDR3 is absent here, so this likely arose from a read error. This rearrangement joins TRBV2 to TRBJ2-2; 7 positions agree with TRBD1. Losses at the gene ends were 6 bases for V and 4 bases for J; bases not matched to a gene: 5. The germline gives CDR1 SNHLY, CDR2 FYNNEI. The CDR3 sequence is 14 residues long. Here the CDR3 reads CASSQDRATGELFS. CDR3 bases: TGTGCCAGCAGCCAAGACAGGGCCACCGGGGAGCTGTTTTCT.

This chain connects TRBV30 to TRBJ2-7; TRBD1 might be the D (6 bases). The CDR3 length is 13 residues. CDR1 and CDR2 from the germline V gene are GTSNPN and SVGIG (reference sequence). Trimming took 0 bases from V and 3 from J, leaving 9 bases between them. This CDR3 reads CAWSVQQGYEQYF. CDR3 coding DNA: TGTGCCTGGAGTGTACAACAGGGCTACGAGCAGTACTTC. The full variable domain, its missing parts supplied by reference TRBV30 and TRBJ2-7, is SQTIHQWPATLVQPVGSPLSLECTVEGTSNPNLYWYRQAAGRGLQLLFYSVGIGQISSEVPQNLSASRPQDRQFILSSKKLLLSDSGFYLCAWSVQQGYEQYFGPGTRLTVT.

This clonotype came up a few times. The chain couples TRBV5-1 to TRBJ2-7; D not certain. CDR1 SGHRS and CDR2 YFSETQ come from the germline V gene. This CDR3 is 12 amino acids long. Trimming removed 1 base at V and 4 bases at J, with 6 bases between. The CDR3 bases are TGCGCCAGCAGCTTGACGGAGTACGAGCAGTACTTC. Translated, it gives CASSLTEYEQYF.

Only a few counts were recorded for this clonotype. This chain uses TRBV7-2 with TRBJ2-6; D not certain. The germline CDR1 and CDR2 sequences are SGHTA and FQGNSA. The CDR3 is 12 amino acids. Deletions cut 3 bases from V and 10 bases from J, with 7 bases between. The CDR3 coding sequence is TGTGCCAGCAGCTTCGAACGGAACGTCCTGACTTTC. This encodes CASSFERNVLTF. Drawing the rest from reference TRBV7-2 and TRBJ2-6, the complete variable domain is GAGVSQSPSNKVTEKGKDVELRCDPISGHTALYWYRQSLGQGLEFLIYFQGNSAPDKSGLPSDRFSAERTGGSVSTLTIQRTQQEDSAVYLCASSFERNVLTFGAGSRLTVL.

This clonotype was observed a few times. This chain connects TRBV5-6 to TRBJ2-2, with D hard to call. CDR1 is SGHDT and CDR2 is YYEEEE in the germline V gene. Trimming shortened V by 4 bases and J by 7 bases, and 8 bases separated the two germline ends. CDR3 size: 12 residues. The CDR3 DNA follows: TGTGCCAGCAGCCCGGGTGACGGGGAGCTGTTTTTT. Encoded protein: CASSPGDGELFF.

Points on this clonotype: A much larger clone differs by one base, so this may be a read error. The V and J genes are TRBV5-1 and TRBJ2-2; D is unclear. Germline values: CDR1 SGHRS, CDR2 YFSETQ. The CDR3 consists of 11 residues. CDR3 in amino acids: CASGFAGELFF. CDR3 nucleotide sequence: TGCGCCAGCGGCTTTGCCGGGGAGCTGTTTTTT.

In this sample, this clonotype turned up many times. The chain combines TRBV7-9 with TRBJ1-1, with D possibly TRBD1 on 6 matching bases. V lost 2 bases, J lost 1 base, and 14 bases lay in between. This CDR3 is 16 amino acids long. Looked up from germline, CDR1 is SEHNR and CDR2 is FQNEAQ (reference sequence). CDR3 loop: CASSLSGARGNTEAFF. CDR3 in DNA: TGTGCCAGCAGCTTATCAGGGGCAAGAGGGAACACTGAAGCTTTCTTT.

A few counts support this clonotype. The chain couples TRBV13 to TRBJ2-7; no definite D call. Germline-derived CDR1 and CDR2 are PRHDT and FYEKMQ (reference sequence). V lost 2 bases, J lost 2 bases, and 16 bases lay in between. CDR3 length equals 16 residues. CDR3 sequence reads: CASSLLGSQVPYEQYF. Written as DNA, the CDR3 is TGTGCCAGCAGCTTATTGGGCTCCCAAGTCCCCTACGAGCAGTACTTC.

CDR3 coding DNA: TGCGCCAGCAGTGTCAGGGGGAACTATGGCTACACCTTC. Its protein is CASSVRGNYGYTF. The chain recombines TRBV10-2 with TRBJ1-2, with TRBD1 identical over 7 bases. This CDR3 has 13 amino acids. In germline, CDR1 is WSHSY, CDR2 SAAADI. The ends lost 4 bases at V and 2 bases at J; junction bases unmatched: 1.

This clonotype was seen a few times. J is TRBJ2-3 and V is TRBV6-2 or TRBV6-3; possible D gene TRBD1, 6 bases. This CDR3 comprises 15 residues. Germline-derived CDR1 and CDR2 are MNHEY and SVGEGT. Trimming took 6 bases from V and 1 from J, leaving 14 bases between them. DNA for the CDR3: TGTGCCAGCAGGCGCCGGGACACCCGCACAGATACGCAGTATTTT. Its protein is CASRRRDTRTDTQYF.

This clonotype was seen a few times. The chain has TRBV5-1 and TRBJ2-1, with D possibly TRBD2 on 7 matching bases. The CDR3 totals 16 residues. The germline V and J ends were trimmed by 1 base and 3 bases, with 14 bases remaining between them. CDR1 SGHRS and CDR2 YFSETQ come from the germline V gene. CDR3 sequence reads: CASSLWTGGSYNEQFF. CDR3 sequence (DNA): TGCGCCAGCAGCTTGTGGACGGGGGGCAGCTACAATGAGCAGTTCTTC.

The rearrangement links TRBV7-9 to TRBJ2-1; weak D call: TRBD1 (6 bases). Germline V gene data show CDR1 as SEHNR and CDR2 as FQNEAQ (reference sequence). Trimming pared 7 bases from V and 9 bases from J, leaving 19 bases between. This CDR3 is built from 14 residues. CDR3: CASKGQLSTGEQFF. CDR3 DNA sequence: TGTGCCAGCAAAGGACAGCTATCAACCGGTGAGCAGTTCTTC.

This clonotype was seen a handful of times. This sequence joins TRBV3-1 and TRBJ2-3; no reliable D call. There are 14 residues in the CDR3. V dropped 0 bases and J dropped 0 bases, with 4 bases sitting between them. CDR1 LGHDT and CDR2 YNNKEL come from the germline V gene (reference sequence). CDR3 in DNA: TGTGCCAGCAGCCAAGATTCTAGCACAGATACGCAGTATTTT. This sequence encodes CASSQDSSTDTQYF.

The J gene is TRBJ2-6, the V gene TRBV6-6; D is undetermined. The V end lost 0 bases, the J end lost 0 bases, and 15 bases lay between the germline ends. CDR1 is MNHNY and CDR2 is SVGAGI in the germline V gene (reference sequence). The CDR3 is 19 residues long. Written as DNA, the CDR3 is TGTGCCAGCAGTTACTCTCGTCAGGCTCACAGCTCTGGGGCCAACGTCCTGACTTTC. It yields the protein CASSYSRQAHSSGANVLTF.

In its sample, this clonotype ranks as medium-sized (0.01 to 0.1%). The chain's CDR3 is CASSYSQTGFTEAFF. CDR3 nucleotide sequence: TGTGCCAGCAGTTACAGCCAGACAGGTTTCACTGAAGCTTTCTTT. The chain employs TRBV6-5 and TRBJ1-1; D is perhaps TRBD1 (6 bases). Trimming took 2 bases from V and 4 from J, leaving 14 bases between them. Germline lookup yields CDR1 MNHEY and CDR2 SVGAGI. The CDR3 runs 15 residues.

The V and J genes are TRBV5-4 and TRBJ2-7; TRBD1 matches 7 bases. The V segment lost 4 bases and the J segment 0 bases; nucleotides outside the gene matches: 7. The CDR3 sequence is 15 residues long. The germline V gene encodes CDR1 SGHNT and CDR2 YYREEE (reference sequence). CDR3 sequence: CASSKGYRGSYEQYF. The CDR3 coding sequence is TGTGCCAGCAGCAAGGGGTACAGGGGCTCCTACGAGCAGTACTTC. Full variable domain (remainder filled in from reference TRBV5-4 and TRBJ2-7): ETGVTQSPTHLIKTRGQQVTLRCSSQSGHNTVSWYQQALGQGPQFIFQYYREEENGRGNFPPRFSGLQFPNYSSELNVNALELDDSALYLCASSKGYRGSYEQYFGPGTRLTVT.

In its sample, this clonotype was seen a few times. This chain uses TRBV6-1 with TRBJ2-1, with D unclear. Germline CDR1 and CDR2: MNHNS and SASEGT. CDR3 size: 16 residues. V lost 4 bases and J 2 bases, leaving 15 bases between the germline ends. The CDR3, as DNA: TGTGCCAGCAGTGGGGTTTCAATTCGGGCCTACAATGAGCAGTTCTTC. It is translated as CASSGVSIRAYNEQFF.

The sample holds a few counts of this clonotype. V is TRBV28 and J is TRBJ2-7; 11 positions match TRBD2. CDR3 length: 15 amino acids. Germline values: CDR1 MDHEN, CDR2 SYDVKM. V lost 5 bases to trimming and J lost 2 bases; unmatched junction nucleotides: 5. The chain's CDR3 is CASSIGTSGPYEQYF. The CDR3 DNA follows: TGTGCCAGCAGTATCGGGACTAGCGGCCCCTACGAGCAGTACTTC.

The rearrangement uses TRBV7-9 and TRBJ2-6; D gene uncertain. CDR1 is SEHNR and CDR2 is FQNEAQ in the germline V gene (reference sequence). The CDR3 consists of 16 residues. The V and J ends lost 5 bases and 2 bases respectively, with 13 bases between them. In DNA form, the CDR3 reads TGTGCCAGCAGCGCTAGTGTGGGAACTGGGGCCAACGTCCTGACTTTC. It translates to CASSASVGTGANVLTF.

By share, this clonotype counts as medium-sized. The chain employs TRBV9 and TRBJ2-1; 8 bases match TRBD1. J lost 3 bases, V lost 3 bases, and 5 bases had no gene match. The V gene's germline CDR1 is SGDLS and CDR2 YYNGEE. The CDR3 spans 15 residues. In DNA form, the CDR3 reads TGTGCCAGCAGCGAGGGGACAGGAAGCTACAATGAGCAGTTCTTC. Protein product: CASSEGTGSYNEQFF. Complete variable domain (other parts from reference TRBV9 and TRBJ2-1): DSGVTQTPKHLITATGQRVTLRCSPRSGDLSVYWYQQSLDQGLQFLIQYYNGEERAKGNILERFSAQQFPDLHSELNLSSLELGDSALYFCASSEGTGSYNEQFFGPGTRLTVL.

On this clonotype: It may be a read error: a sequence one base away is much more abundant. The chain employs TRBV20-1 and TRBJ1-3, with D tentatively TRBD1 (5 bases). The length of the CDR3 is 14 residues. V lost 3 bases to trimming and J lost 0 bases, with 9 bases between them. The germline CDR1 and CDR2 sequences are DFQATT and SNEGSKA (reference sequence). This chain's CDR3 is CSARTDRSGNTIYF. DNA of the CDR3: TGCAGTGCTAGGACAGATCGCTCTGGAAACACCATATATTTT.

This clonotype was found many times. The V and J genes are TRBV20-1 and TRBJ1-1; D ambiguous. This CDR3 region has 13 residues. V was trimmed by 6 bases and J by 5 bases, leaving 16 bases between them. Germline values: CDR1 DFQATT, CDR2 SNEGSKA (reference sequence). CDR3 sequence: CSAAGPGGTEAFF. In nucleotides, the CDR3 is TGCAGTGCGGCCGGGCCAGGCGGTACTGAAGCTTTCTTT.